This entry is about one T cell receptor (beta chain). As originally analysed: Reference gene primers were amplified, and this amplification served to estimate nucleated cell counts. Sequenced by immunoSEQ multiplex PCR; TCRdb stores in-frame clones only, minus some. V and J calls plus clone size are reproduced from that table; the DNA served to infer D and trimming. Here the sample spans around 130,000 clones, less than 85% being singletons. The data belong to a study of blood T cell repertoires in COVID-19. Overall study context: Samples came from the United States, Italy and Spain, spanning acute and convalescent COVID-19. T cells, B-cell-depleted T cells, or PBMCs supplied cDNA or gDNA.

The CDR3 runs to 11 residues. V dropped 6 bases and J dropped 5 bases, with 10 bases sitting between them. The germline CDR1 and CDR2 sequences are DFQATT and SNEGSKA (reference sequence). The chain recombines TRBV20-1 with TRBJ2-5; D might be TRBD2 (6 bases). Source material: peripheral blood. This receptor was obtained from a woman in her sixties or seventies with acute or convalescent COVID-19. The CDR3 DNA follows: TGCAGTGCCCGGACTATGGAGACCCAGTACTTC. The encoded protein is CSARTMETQYF.